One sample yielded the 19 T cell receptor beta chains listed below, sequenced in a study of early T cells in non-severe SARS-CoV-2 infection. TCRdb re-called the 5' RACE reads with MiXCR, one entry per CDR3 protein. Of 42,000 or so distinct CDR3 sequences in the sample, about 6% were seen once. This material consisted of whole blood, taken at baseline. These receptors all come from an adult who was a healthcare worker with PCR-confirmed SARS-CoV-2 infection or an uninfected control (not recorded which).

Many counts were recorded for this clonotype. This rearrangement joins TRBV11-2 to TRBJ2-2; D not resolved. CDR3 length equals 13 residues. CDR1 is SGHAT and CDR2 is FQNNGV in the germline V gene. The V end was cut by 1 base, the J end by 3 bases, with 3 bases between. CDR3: CASSLAYTGELFF. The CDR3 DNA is TGTGCCAGCAGCTTAGCTTACACCGGGGAGCTGTTTTTT.

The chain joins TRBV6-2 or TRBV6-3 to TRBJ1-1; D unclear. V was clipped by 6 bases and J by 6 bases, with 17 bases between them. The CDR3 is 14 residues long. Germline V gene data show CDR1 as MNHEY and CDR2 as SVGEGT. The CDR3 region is CASRDGRRSAEAFF. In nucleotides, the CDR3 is TGTGCCAGCAGAGACGGGAGGCGATCTGCTGAAGCTTTCTTT.

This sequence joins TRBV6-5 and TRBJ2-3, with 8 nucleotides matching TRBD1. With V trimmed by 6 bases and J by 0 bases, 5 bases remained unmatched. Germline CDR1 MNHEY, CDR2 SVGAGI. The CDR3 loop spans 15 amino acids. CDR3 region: CASRTQGASTDTQYF. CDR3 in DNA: TGTGCCAGCAGAACTCAGGGGGCGAGCACAGATACGCAGTATTTT.

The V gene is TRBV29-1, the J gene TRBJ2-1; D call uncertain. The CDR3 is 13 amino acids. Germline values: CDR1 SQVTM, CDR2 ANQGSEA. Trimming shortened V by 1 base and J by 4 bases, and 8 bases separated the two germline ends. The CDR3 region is CSVEAGPYNEQFF. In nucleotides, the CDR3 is TGCAGCGTTGAAGCCGGACCTTACAATGAGCAGTTCTTC.

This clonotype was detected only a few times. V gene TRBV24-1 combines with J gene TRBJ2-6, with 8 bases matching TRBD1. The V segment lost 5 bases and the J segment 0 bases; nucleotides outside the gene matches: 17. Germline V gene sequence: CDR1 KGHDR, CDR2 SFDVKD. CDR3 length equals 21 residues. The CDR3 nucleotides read TGTGCCACCAGTGCCCCACTCTCTCCGGGACAGGACAACTCTGGGGCCAACGTCCTGACTTTC. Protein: CATSAPLSPGQDNSGANVLTF.

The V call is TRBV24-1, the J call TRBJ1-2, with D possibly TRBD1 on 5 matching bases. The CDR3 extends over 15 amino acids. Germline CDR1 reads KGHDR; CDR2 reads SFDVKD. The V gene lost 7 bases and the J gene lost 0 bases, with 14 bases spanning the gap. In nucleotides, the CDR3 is TGTGCCACCAGCCGAGGGGCGACAGCTAACTATGGCTACACCTTC. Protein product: CATSRGATANYGYTF.

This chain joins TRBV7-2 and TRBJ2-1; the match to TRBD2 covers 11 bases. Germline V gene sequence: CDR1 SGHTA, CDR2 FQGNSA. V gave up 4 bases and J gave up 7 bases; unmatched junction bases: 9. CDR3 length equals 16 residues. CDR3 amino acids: CASSSRLAGGRNEQFF. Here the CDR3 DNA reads TGTGCCAGCAGCTCTAGGTTAGCGGGGGGGCGGAATGAGCAGTTCTTC. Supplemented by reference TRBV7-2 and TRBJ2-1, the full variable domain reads GAGVSQSPSNKVTEKGKDVELRCDPISGHTALYWYRQSLGQGLEFLIYFQGNSAPDKSGLPSDRFSAERTGGSVSTLTIQRTQQEDSAVYLCASSSRLAGGRNEQFFGPGTRLTVL.

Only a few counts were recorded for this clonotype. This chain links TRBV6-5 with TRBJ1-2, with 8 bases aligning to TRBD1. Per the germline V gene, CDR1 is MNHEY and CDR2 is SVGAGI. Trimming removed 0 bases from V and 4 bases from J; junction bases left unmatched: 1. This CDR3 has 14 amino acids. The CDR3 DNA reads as TGTGCCAGCAGTTACTCGGACAGGGTCTATGGCTACACCTTC. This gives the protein CASSYSDRVYGYTF.

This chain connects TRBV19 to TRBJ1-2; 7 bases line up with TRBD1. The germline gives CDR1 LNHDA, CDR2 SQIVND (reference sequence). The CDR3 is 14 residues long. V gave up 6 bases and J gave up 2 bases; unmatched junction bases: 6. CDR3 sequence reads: CASRSGQANYGYTF. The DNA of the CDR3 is TGTGCCAGTAGATCCGGACAGGCCAACTATGGCTACACCTTC.

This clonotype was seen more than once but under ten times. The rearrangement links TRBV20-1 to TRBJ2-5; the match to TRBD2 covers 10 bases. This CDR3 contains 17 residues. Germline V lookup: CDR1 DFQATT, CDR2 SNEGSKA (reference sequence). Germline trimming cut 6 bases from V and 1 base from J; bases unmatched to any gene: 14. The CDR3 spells CSAVAAFTSGAQETQYF. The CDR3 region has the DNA TGCAGTGCCGTAGCGGCTTTTACTAGCGGGGCCCAAGAGACCCAGTACTTC.

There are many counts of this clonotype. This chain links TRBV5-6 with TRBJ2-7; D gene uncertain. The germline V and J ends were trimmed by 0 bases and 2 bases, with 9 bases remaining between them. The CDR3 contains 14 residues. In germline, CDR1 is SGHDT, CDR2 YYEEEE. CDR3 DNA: TGTGCCAGCAGCTTGGCTAGTAAGCCCTACGAGCAGTACTTC. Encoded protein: CASSLASKPYEQYF.

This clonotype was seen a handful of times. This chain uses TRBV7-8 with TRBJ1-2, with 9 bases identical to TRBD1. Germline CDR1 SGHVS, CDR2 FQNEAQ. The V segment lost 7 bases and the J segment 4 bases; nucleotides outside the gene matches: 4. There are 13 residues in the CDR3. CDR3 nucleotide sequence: TGTGCCAGCACTGAGGACAGGGGCTATGGCTACACCTTC. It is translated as CASTEDRGYGYTF.

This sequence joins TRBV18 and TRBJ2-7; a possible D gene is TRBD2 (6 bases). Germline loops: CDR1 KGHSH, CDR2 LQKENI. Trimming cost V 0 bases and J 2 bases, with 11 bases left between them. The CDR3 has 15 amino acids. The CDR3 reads CASSPPGRSTYEQYF. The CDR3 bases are TGTGCCAGCTCACCACCGGGGAGGTCCACCTACGAGCAGTACTTC.

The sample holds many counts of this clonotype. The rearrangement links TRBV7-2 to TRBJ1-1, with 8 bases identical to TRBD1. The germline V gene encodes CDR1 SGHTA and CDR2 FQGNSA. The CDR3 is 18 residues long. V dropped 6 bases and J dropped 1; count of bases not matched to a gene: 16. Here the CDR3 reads CASRGPGGARGANTEAFF. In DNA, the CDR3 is TGTGCCAGCAGGGGGCCAGGGGGCGCACGGGGCGCGAACACTGAAGCTTTCTTT.

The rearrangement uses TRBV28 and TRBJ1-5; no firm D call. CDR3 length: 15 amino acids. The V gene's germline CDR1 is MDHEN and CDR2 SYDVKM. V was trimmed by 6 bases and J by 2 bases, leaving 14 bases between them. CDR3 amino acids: CASSELKGGNQPQHF. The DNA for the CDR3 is TGTGCCAGCAGCGAACTAAAGGGTGGCAATCAGCCCCAGCATTTT.

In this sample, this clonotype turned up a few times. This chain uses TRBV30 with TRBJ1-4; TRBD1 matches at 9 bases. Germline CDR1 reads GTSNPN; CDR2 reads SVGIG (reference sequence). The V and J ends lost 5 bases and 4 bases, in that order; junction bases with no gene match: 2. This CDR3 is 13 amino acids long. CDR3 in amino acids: CAWGTGSNEKLFF. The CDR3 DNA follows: TGTGCCTGGGGGACAGGGAGTAATGAAAAACTGTTTTTT.

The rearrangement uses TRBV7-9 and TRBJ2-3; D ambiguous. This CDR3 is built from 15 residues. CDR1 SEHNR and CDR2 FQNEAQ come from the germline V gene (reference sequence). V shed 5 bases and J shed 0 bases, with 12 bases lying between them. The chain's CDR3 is CASSQQSSSTDTQYF. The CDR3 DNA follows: TGTGCCAGCAGCCAACAATCATCAAGCACAGATACGCAGTATTTT.

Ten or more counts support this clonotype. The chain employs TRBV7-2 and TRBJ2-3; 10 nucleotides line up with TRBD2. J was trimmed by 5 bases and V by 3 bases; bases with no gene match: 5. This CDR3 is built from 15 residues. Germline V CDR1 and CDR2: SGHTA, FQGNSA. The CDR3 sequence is CASSFTSGARDTQYF. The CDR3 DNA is TGTGCCAGCAGCTTTACTAGCGGGGCACGAGATACGCAGTATTTT.

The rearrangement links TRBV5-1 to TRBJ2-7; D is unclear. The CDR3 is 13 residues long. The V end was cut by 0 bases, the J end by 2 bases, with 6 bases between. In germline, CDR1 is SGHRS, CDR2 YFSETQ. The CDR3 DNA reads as TGCGCCAGCAGCTTGGACTGGACCTACGAGCAGTACTTC. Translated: CASSLDWTYEQYF. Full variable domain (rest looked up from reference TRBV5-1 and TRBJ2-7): KAGVTQTPRYLIKTRGQQVTLSCSPISGHRSVSWYQQTPGQGLQFLFEYFSETQRNKGNFPGRFSGRQFSNSRSEMNVSTLELGDSALYLCASSLDWTYEQYFGPGTRLTVT.